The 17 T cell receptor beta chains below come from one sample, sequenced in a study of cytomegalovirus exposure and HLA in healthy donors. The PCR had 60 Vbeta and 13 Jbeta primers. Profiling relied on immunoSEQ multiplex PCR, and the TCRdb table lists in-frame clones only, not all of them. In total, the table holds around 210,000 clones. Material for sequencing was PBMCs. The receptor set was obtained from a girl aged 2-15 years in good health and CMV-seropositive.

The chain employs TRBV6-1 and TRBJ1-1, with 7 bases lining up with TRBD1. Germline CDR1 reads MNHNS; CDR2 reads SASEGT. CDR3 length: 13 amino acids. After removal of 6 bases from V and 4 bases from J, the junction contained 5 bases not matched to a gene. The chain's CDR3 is CASSRGQATEAFF. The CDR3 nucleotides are TGTGCCAGCAGCCGCGGACAGGCCACTGAAGCTTTCTTT.

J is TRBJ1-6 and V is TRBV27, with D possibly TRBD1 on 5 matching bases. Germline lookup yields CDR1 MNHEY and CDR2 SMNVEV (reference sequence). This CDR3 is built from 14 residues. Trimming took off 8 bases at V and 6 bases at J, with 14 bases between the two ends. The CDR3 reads CASGGDGPNSPLHF. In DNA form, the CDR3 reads TGTGCCAGCGGAGGGGACGGCCCTAATTCACCCCTCCACTTT.

CDR3: CASSLGTVYEQYF. Here the CDR3 DNA reads TGTGCCAGCAGCTTAGGGACAGTCTACGAGCAGTACTTC. The chain combines TRBV7-9 with TRBJ2-7; D possibly corresponds to TRBD1 (6 bases). The CDR3 has 13 amino acids. The germline CDR1 and CDR2 sequences are SEHNR and FQNEAQ (reference sequence). Trimming pared 1 base from V and 3 bases from J, leaving 7 bases between.

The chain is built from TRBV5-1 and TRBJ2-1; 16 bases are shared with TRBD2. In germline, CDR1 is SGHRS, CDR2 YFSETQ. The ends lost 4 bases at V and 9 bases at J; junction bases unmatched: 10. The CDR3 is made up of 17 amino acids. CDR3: CASSITGTSGGASEQFF. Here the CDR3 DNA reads TGCGCCAGCAGCATTACCGGGACTAGCGGGGGGGCGAGTGAGCAGTTCTTC.

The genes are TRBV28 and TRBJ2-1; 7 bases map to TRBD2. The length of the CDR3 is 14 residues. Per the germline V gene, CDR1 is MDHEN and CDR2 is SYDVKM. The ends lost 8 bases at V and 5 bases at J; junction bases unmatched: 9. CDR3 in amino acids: CASLWGGGNNEQFF. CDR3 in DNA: TGTGCCAGCCTCTGGGGGGGAGGAAACAATGAGCAGTTCTTC.

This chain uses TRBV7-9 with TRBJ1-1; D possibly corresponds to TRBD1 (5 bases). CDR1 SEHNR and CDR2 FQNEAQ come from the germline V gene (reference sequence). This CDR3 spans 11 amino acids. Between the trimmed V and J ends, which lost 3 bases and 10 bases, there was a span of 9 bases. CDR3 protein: CASSFREVAFF. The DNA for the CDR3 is TGTGCCAGCAGCTTCAGGGAGGTAGCTTTCTTT.

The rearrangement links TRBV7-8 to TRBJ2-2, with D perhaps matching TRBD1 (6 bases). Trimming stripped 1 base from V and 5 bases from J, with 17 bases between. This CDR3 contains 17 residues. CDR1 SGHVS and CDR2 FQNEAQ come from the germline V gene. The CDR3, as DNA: TGTGCCAGCAGCTTAGTGGGACAATCTACCCCAACCGGGGAGCTGTTTTTT. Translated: CASSLVGQSTPTGELFF.

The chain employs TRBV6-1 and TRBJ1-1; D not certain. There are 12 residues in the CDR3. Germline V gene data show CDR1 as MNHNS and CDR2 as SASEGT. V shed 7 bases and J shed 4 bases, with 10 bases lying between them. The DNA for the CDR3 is TGTGCCAGCAATCGGGGATCCACTGAAGCTTTCTTT. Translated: CASNRGSTEAFF.

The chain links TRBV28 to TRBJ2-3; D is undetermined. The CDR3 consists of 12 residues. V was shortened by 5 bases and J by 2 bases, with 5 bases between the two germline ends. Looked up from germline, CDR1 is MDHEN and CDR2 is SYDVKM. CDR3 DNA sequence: TGTGCCAGCAGTCTTTCCACAGATACGCAGTATTTT. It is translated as CASSLSTDTQYF. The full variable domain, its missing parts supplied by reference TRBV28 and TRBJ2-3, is DVKVTQSSRYLVKRTGEKVFLECVQDMDHENMFWYRQDPGLGLRLIYFSYDVKMKEKGDIPEGYSVSREKKERFSLILESASTNQTSMYLCASSLSTDTQYFGPGTRLTVL.

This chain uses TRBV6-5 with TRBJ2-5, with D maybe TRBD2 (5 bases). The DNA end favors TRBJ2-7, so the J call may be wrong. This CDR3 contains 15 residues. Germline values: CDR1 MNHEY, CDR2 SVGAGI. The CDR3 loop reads CASRLQTGFTYEQYF. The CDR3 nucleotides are TGTGCCAGCAGACTCCAAACGGGGTTTACCTACGAGCAGTACTTC.

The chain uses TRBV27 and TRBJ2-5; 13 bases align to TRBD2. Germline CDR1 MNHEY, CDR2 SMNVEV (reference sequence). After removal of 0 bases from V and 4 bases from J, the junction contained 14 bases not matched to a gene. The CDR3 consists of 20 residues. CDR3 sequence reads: CASSLSGWTSGSLGGETQYF. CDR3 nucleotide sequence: TGTGCCAGCAGTTTATCGGGGTGGACTAGCGGGAGTTTGGGAGGAGAGACCCAGTACTTC.

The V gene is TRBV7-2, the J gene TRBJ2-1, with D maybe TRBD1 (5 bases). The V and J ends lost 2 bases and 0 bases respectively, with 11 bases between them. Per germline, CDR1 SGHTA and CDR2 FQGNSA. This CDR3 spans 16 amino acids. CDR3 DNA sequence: TGTGCCAGCAGCTTAACCTCAAGGGGCTCCTACAATGAGCAGTTCTTC. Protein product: CASSLTSRGSYNEQFF.

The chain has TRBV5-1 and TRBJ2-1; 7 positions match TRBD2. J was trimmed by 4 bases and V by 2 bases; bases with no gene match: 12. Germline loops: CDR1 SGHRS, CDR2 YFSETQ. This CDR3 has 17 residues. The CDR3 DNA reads TGCGCCAGCAGCTTCATGGGAGGGAGCGGGCTTTACAATGAGCAGTTCTTC. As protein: CASSFMGGSGLYNEQFF.

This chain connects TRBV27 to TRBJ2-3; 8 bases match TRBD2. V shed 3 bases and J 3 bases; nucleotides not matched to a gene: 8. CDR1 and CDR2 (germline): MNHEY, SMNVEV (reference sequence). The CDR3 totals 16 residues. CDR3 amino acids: CASSLRLAGPTDTQYF. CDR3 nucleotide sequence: TGTGCCAGCAGTTTGCGGCTAGCGGGCCCTACAGATACGCAGTATTTT.

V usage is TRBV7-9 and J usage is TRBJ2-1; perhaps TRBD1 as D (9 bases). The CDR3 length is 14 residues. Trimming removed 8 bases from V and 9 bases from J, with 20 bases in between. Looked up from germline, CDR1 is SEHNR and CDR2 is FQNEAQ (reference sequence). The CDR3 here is CASGQGSGGGEQFF. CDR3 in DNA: TGTGCCAGCGGACAGGGGAGCGGGGGCGGTGAGCAGTTCTTC. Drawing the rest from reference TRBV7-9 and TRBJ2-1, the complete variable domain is DTGVSQNPRHKITKRGQNVTFRCDPISEHNRLYWYRQTLGQGPEFLTYFQNEAQLEKSRLLSDRFSAERPKGSFSTLEIQRTEQGDSAMYLCASGQGSGGGEQFFGPGTRLTVL.

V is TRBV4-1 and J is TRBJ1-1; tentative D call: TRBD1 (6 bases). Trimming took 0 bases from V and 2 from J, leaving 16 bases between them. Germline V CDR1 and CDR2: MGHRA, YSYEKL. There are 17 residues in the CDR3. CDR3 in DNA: TGCGCCAGCAGCCAAGATTTGACAGGCCCCACCAACACTGAAGCTTTCTTT. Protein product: CASSQDLTGPTNTEAFF.

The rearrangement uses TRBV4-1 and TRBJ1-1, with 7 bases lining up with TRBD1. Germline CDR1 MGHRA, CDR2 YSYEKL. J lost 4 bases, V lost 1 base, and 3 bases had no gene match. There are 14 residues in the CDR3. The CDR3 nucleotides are TGCGCCAGCAGCCAAGGAGGGGGCATCACTGAAGCTTTCTTT. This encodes CASSQGGGITEAFF.